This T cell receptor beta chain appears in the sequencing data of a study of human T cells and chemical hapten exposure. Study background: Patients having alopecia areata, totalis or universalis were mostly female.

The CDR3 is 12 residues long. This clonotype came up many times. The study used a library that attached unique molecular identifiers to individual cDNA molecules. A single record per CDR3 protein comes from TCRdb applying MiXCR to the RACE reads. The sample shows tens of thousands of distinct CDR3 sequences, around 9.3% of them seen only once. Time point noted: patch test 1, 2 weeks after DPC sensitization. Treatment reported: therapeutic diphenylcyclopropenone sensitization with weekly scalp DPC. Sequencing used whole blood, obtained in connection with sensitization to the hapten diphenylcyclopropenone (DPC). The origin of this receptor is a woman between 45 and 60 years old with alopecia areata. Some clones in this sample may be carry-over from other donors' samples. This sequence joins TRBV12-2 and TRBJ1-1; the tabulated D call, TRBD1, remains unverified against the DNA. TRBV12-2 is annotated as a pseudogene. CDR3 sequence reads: CAGTGENTEAFF. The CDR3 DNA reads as TGTGCAGGGACAGGGGAAAACACTGAAGCTTTCTTT.